This T cell receptor beta chain emerged from a study of cytomegalovirus exposure and HLA in healthy donors. Findings and caveats of the study: Fewer N-insertions (relative to the roughly 730-donor mean) were reportedly seen in an Asian-associated ancestry cluster in a later analysis.

The PCR ran on 60 Vbeta and 13 Jbeta primers. Sequencing used immunoSEQ multiplex PCR; TCRdb keeps in-frame clones, though not all of them. The data contain around 79,000 clones, around 72% of them singletons. In germline, CDR1 is MNHEY, CDR2 SVGAGI. Trimming cost V 4 bases and J 2 bases, with 12 bases left between them. CDR3 length: 14 residues. As to this clone: Antigen: not known.

The chain joins TRBV6-5 to TRBJ2-7; tentatively, D is TRBD1 (6 bases). Sequenced input: PBMCs. This sequence was found in a woman aged 40 to 49 in good health and CMV-seropositive. The CDR3, as DNA: TGTGCCAGCAGTTTGTTGGGGGCGACCTACGAGCAGTACTTC. It encodes CASSLLGATYEQYF.